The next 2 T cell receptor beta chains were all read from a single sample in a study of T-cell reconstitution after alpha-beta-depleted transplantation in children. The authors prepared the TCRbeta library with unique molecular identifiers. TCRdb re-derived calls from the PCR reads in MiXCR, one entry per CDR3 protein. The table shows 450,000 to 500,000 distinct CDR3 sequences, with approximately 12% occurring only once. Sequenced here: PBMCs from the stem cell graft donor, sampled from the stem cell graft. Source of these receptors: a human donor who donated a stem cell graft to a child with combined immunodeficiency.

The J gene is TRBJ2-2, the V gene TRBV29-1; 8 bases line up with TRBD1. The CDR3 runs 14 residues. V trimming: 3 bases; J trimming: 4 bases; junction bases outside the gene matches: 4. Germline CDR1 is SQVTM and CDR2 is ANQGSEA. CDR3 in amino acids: CSVEADRGTGELFF. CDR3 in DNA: TGCAGCGTTGAGGCTGACAGGGGCACCGGGGAGCTGTTTTTT.

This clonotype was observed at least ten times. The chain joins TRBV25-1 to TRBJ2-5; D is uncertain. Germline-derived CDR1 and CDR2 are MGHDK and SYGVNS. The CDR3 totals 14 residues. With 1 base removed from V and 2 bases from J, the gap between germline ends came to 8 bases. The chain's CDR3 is CASSEFGSQETQYF. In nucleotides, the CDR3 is TGTGCCAGCAGTGAATTTGGCTCTCAAGAGACCCAGTACTTC.